Following are 26 T cell receptor beta chains from one sample sequenced in a study of neurological immune-mediated disorders. TCRdb processed the 5' RACE reads anew with MiXCR; each CDR3 protein has one entry. In the table there are 50,000 or so distinct CDR3 sequences, 10% to 13% of which are singletons. Sequencing used PBMCs. These receptors were obtained from a woman aged 40 to 50 with HTLV-1-associated myelopathy (HAM/TSP).

This clonotype was seen at least ten times. V is TRBV25-1 and J is TRBJ2-7, with D perhaps TRBD1 or TRBD2 (5 bases each). This CDR3 is 15 amino acids long. Between the trimmed V and J ends, which lost 2 bases and 6 bases, there was a span of 17 bases. Germline V gene data show CDR1 as MGHDK and CDR2 as SYGVNS. Written as DNA, the CDR3 is TGTGCCAGCAGTGAACTTGGGGGAAAGTTGGGCGAGCAGTACTTC. Protein sequence: CASSELGGKLGEQYF.

The chain links TRBV24-1 to TRBJ2-7; 11 bases agree with TRBD1. The junction had 1 base not matched to a gene; V was cut back by 1 base and J by 0 bases. The germline V gene has CDR1 KGHDR and CDR2 SFDVKD. The CDR3 covers 16 residues. CDR3 DNA: TGTGCCACCAGTGATTTTGGGACAGGGGGCTCCTACGAGCAGTACTTC. This encodes CATSDFGTGGSYEQYF.

Ten or more counts support this clonotype. CDR3 nucleotide sequence: TGCAGTGCGACGGACAGGGTGGCCGTCTGGAACACTGAAGCTTTCTTT. It translates to CSATDRVAVWNTEAFF. V usage is TRBV20-1 and J usage is TRBJ1-1, with 8 bases matching TRBD1. The ends lost 6 bases at V and 1 base at J; junction bases unmatched: 13. The CDR3 length is 16 residues. CDR1 is DFQATT, CDR2 SNEGSKA, per germline (reference sequence).

This clonotype was seen ten or more times. The V and J genes are TRBV4-3 and TRBJ1-1, with D unclear. CDR3 length equals 12 residues. The V gene lost 0 bases and the J gene lost 8 bases, with 7 bases spanning the gap. Germline V gives CDR1 LGHNA, CDR2 YSLEER. CDR3 protein: CASSQDRREAFF. As DNA, the CDR3 is TGCGCCAGCAGCCAAGACAGGAGGGAAGCTTTCTTT.

This clonotype was found many times. The genes are TRBV4-3 and TRBJ2-2, with 9 bases that match TRBD1. In germline, CDR1 is LGHNA, CDR2 YSLEER. This CDR3 region has 14 residues. The junction had 5 bases not matched to a gene; V was cut back by 6 bases and J by 6 bases. CDR3 in DNA: TGCGCCAGCAGGAAGACAGGGGGGTCCGGGGAGCTGTTTTTT. It is translated as CASRKTGGSGELFF.

This clonotype was found many times. The chain joins TRBV29-1 to TRBJ1-2; maybe TRBD1 (5 bases). V lost 3 bases, J lost 7 bases, and 12 bases lay in between. This CDR3 contains 12 residues. Germline V gene sequence: CDR1 SQVTM, CDR2 ANQGSEA. CDR3 nucleotide sequence: TGCAGCGTTGATCGGGGGTCAAGTGGCTACACCTTC. This encodes CSVDRGSSGYTF.

At least ten counts were recorded for this clonotype. The chain is built from TRBV5-1 and TRBJ2-1; TRBD1 matches 8 bases. CDR3 length equals 15 residues. CDR1 SGHRS and CDR2 YFSETQ come from the germline V gene. With V trimmed by 7 bases and J by 5 bases, 11 bases remained unmatched. CDR3 region: CASCEQGAGDNEQFF. The DNA for the CDR3 is TGCGCCAGCTGCGAGCAGGGGGCAGGAGACAATGAGCAGTTCTTC.

This clonotype was seen many times. CDR3 in amino acids: CASSFPLQEMFETQYF. The CDR3 DNA sequence: TGTGCCAGCAGCTTCCCTCTCCAGGAGATGTTTGAGACCCAGTACTTC. The chain employs TRBV7-9 and TRBJ2-5, with unresolved D. Germline loops: CDR1 SEHNR, CDR2 FQNEAQ (reference sequence). Trimming shortened V by 3 bases and J by 5 bases, and 19 bases separated the two germline ends. The CDR3 spans 16 residues.

This clonotype was recorded many times. The chain links TRBV15 to TRBJ1-1; perhaps TRBD1 as D (5 bases). The V end was cut by 0 bases, the J end by 4 bases, with 9 bases between. Germline CDR1 LNHNV, CDR2 YYDKDF (reference sequence). This CDR3 is 14 amino acids long. DNA for the CDR3: TGTGCCACCAGCAGAGATGGGGGGGGCACTGAAGCTTTCTTT. It specifies CATSRDGGGTEAFF.

This clonotype has a count of ten or more. The rearrangement joins TRBV27 to TRBJ1-1; the D is unclear. V was shortened by 5 bases and J by 1 base, with 14 bases between the two germline ends. Germline assignment: CDR1 MNHEY and CDR2 SMNVEV (reference sequence). This CDR3 region has 15 residues. CDR3 bases: TGTGCCAGCAGTCCCAGGCCGGGTAGGAACACTGAAGCTTTCTTT. Amino acid sequence: CASSPRPGRNTEAFF.

This clonotype was counted only a few times. The chain links TRBV7-6 to TRBJ2-4; D gene unclear. Germline lookup yields CDR1 SGHVS and CDR2 FNYEAQ. V lost 3 bases, J lost 7 bases, and 16 bases lay in between. The CDR3 length is 15 residues. CDR3: CASSFPSAKGNIQYF. The CDR3 region has the DNA TGTGCCAGCAGCTTCCCCTCCGCCAAAGGGAACATTCAGTACTTC.

In this sample, this clonotype turned up many times. Here the CDR3 DNA reads TGCAGTGCTCACCGGGACACCGATCAGCCCCAGCATTTT. This codes for CSAHRDTDQPQHF. This rearrangement joins TRBV20-1 to TRBJ1-5; D is perhaps TRBD1 (6 bases). Trimming stripped 5 bases from V and 5 bases from J, with 13 bases between. Germline V CDR1 and CDR2: DFQATT, SNEGSKA (reference sequence). The CDR3 sequence is 13 residues long.

This clonotype was seen repeatedly, ten times or more. The chain joins TRBV7-3 to TRBJ2-1; 12 bases line up with TRBD1. The CDR3 sequence is 14 residues long. Germline trimming cut 6 bases from V and 9 bases from J; bases unmatched to any gene: 6. The germline gives CDR1 SGHTA, CDR2 FQGTGA. In DNA, the CDR3 is TGTGCCAGCAGGAGGGACAGGGGGCTGGGTGAGCAGTTCTTC. It encodes CASRRDRGLGEQFF.

The sample holds many counts of this clonotype. The chain uses TRBV24-1 and TRBJ2-1; D might be TRBD1 or TRBD2, each matching 5 bases. This CDR3 has 16 amino acids. CDR1 and CDR2 from the germline V gene are KGHDR and SFDVKD. Trimming stripped 1 base from V and 10 bases from J, with 19 bases between. For the CDR3, the DNA is TGTGCCACCAGTGATTTATCGACATCACGGAGGACAGAGCAGTTCTTC. Translation gives CATSDLSTSRRTEQFF.

The J gene is TRBJ1-3, the V gene TRBV20-1; 11 bases map to TRBD1. This CDR3 is built from 14 residues. V trimming: 5 bases; J trimming: 3 bases; junction bases outside the gene matches: 3. The germline V gene has CDR1 DFQATT and CDR2 SNEGSKA (reference sequence). The CDR3 region has the DNA TGCAGTGCTGGACAGGGGGCGTATGGAAACACCATATATTTT. Translation: CSAGQGAYGNTIYF.

The table lists this clonotype with many counts. The V and J genes are TRBV10-3 and TRBJ1-2; 8 bases are a match to TRBD1. Germline CDR1 ENHRY, CDR2 SYGVKD. The CDR3 loop spans 12 amino acids. V dropped 5 bases and J dropped 10; count of bases not matched to a gene: 6. The CDR3 DNA reads as TGTGCCATCAGTCGGACAGGGTCGTTCTACACCTTC. It yields the protein CAISRTGSFYTF.

This rearrangement joins TRBV5-1 to TRBJ1-4; 7 nucleotides line up with TRBD1. The CDR3 extends over 15 amino acids. V lost 4 bases to trimming and J lost 0 bases; unmatched junction nucleotides: 3. The germline V gene encodes CDR1 SGHRS and CDR2 YFSETQ. The CDR3 reads CASSLRGTTNEKLFF. Here the CDR3 DNA reads TGCGCCAGCAGCCTCAGGGGGACAACTAATGAAAAACTGTTTTTT.

The table lists this clonotype with many counts. V and J are TRBV5-1 and TRBJ1-2; no definite D call. This CDR3 has 14 amino acids. V lost 1 base and J 9 bases, leaving 16 bases between the germline ends. Germline loops: CDR1 SGHRS, CDR2 YFSETQ. CDR3 nucleotides: TGCGCCAGCAGCTTGACTCTGGGTTCATGGCGCTACACCTTC. Translation: CASSLTLGSWRYTF.

There are many counts of this clonotype. This chain links TRBV5-1 with TRBJ2-3; D call uncertain. This CDR3 has 11 amino acids. CDR1 and CDR2 from the germline V gene are SGHRS and YFSETQ. Trimming removed 2 bases at V and 7 bases at J, with 5 bases between. The DNA for the CDR3 is TGCGCCAGCAGCTTCGAGTATACGCAGTATTTT. This codes for CASSFEYTQYF.

The V gene is TRBV6-2 or TRBV6-3, the J gene TRBJ1-1; a weak D match, TRBD1 (5 bases). The CDR3 consists of 14 residues. Germline CDR1 MNHEY, CDR2 SVGEGT. The ends were cut back, 6 bases at V and 4 bases at J, with 15 bases in the middle. CDR3 sequence: CASSRQTGGTEAFF. Here the CDR3 DNA reads TGTGCCAGCAGCCGTCAAACGGGGGGCACTGAAGCTTTCTTT.

There are many counts of this clonotype. This chain joins TRBV4-1 and TRBJ1-2, with D unresolved. This CDR3 comprises 16 residues. V shed 1 base and J shed 5 bases, with 17 bases lying between them. Looked up from germline, CDR1 is MGHRA and CDR2 is YSYEKL. CDR3: CASSQGGQVKRYGYTF. Here the CDR3 DNA reads TGCGCCAGCAGCCAAGGTGGGCAGGTTAAGCGTTATGGCTACACCTTC.

This clonotype has a count of ten or more. V gene TRBV6-2 or TRBV6-3 combines with J gene TRBJ2-7; TRBD2 is a possible D gene (5 bases). Looked up from germline, CDR1 is MNHEY and CDR2 is SVGEGT. The CDR3 contains 13 residues. V was clipped by 5 bases and J by 5 bases, with 13 bases between them. The CDR3 DNA reads TGTGCCAGCAGTCCCGTTGAGGGCCACGAGCAGTACTTC. Translation gives CASSPVEGHEQYF.

This clonotype came up many times. This sequence joins TRBV18 and TRBJ1-2; no clear D. Deletions cut 0 bases from V and 3 bases from J, with 8 bases between. The CDR3 spans 14 residues. In germline, CDR1 is KGHSH, CDR2 LQKENI. The CDR3 DNA reads as TGTGCCAGCTCACCACCCGGGGTCGACTATGGCTACACCTTC. Encoded protein: CASSPPGVDYGYTF.

This clonotype appeared many times. V gene TRBV12-3 or TRBV12-4 combines with J gene TRBJ2-1, with D hard to call. Trimming shortened V by 7 bases and J by 7 bases, and 11 bases separated the two germline ends. The CDR3 covers 12 residues. The CDR3 region has the DNA TGTGCCAGCACCGGTCTTCGGAATGAGCAGTTCTTC. Amino acids: CASTGLRNEQFF.

There are many counts of this clonotype. Written as DNA, the CDR3 is TGCGCCAGCAGCCAATTGTTCTCCGGGGAGCTGTTTTTT. Its protein product is CASSQLFSGELFF. The chain couples TRBV4-1 to TRBJ2-2; D ambiguous. Trimming shortened V by 2 bases and J by 6 bases, and 7 bases separated the two germline ends. Germline V gene sequence: CDR1 MGHRA, CDR2 YSYEKL. This CDR3 contains 13 residues.

Many counts were recorded for this clonotype. The gene calls are TRBV5-6 and TRBJ2-7; 8 nucleotides line up with TRBD1. CDR1 is SGHDT, CDR2 YYEEEE, per germline. The CDR3 sequence is 16 residues long. The V gene end was trimmed by 0 bases and the J gene end by 3 bases; junction bases not matched to a gene: 8. CDR3 DNA: TGTGCCAGCAGCTTGGAGGCAGGGGGCTATCTCTACGAGCAGTACTTC. Translation: CASSLEAGGYLYEQYF.